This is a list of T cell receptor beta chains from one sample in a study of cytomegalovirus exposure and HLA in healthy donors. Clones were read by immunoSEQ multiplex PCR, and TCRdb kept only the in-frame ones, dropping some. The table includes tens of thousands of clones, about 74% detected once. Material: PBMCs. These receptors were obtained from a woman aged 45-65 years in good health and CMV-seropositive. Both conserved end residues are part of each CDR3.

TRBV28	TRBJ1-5	CASSPAQGVHQPQHF
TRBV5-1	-	CASTPTSGAYEQYF
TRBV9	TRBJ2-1	CASSVAVSSVYNEQFF
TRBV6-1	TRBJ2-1	CASRDYPNRGEQFF
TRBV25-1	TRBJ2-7	CASTQGAGQGASYEQYF
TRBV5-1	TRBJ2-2	CASSILAGDVGGELFF
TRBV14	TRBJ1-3	CASSEGARSGNTIYF
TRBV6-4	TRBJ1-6	CARTKADSPLHF
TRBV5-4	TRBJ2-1	CASSLQLADNEQFF
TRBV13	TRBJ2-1	CASSTRTSGIIYNEQFF
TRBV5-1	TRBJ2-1	CAGSLDRGGVGFF
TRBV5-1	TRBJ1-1	CASSLFSGAEAFF
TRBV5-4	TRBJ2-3	CASSSGAGTDTQYF
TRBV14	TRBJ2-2	CASSRSGPGELFF
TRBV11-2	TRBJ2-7	CASSSPEVGGFYEQYF
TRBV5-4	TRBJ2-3	CASSLSSGRLTDTQYF
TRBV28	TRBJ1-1	CASSPSRGPLEAFF
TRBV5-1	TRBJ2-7	CASSFPPGQKITEQYF
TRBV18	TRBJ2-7	CASSPGQTYEQYF
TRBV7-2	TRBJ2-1	CASSYYSGSGNEQFF
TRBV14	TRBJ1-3	CASSQDLAGNTIYF
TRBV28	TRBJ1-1	CASRGGVRNTEAFF
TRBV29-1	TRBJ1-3	CSATRTGSGNTIYF
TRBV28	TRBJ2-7	CASTLTGGTSSYEQYF
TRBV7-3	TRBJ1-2	CASSLTGGQGYTF
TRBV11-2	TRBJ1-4	CASSSTGTGGMVF
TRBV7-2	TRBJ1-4	CASSLARGVNEKLFF
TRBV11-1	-	CASSQDSSYEQYF
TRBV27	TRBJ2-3	CASTPPGLAGGLTDTQYF
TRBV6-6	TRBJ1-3	CASSFGSGVSGNTIYF
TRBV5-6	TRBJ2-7	CASSLQGQRVSYEQYF
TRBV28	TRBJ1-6	CASSFRGNSPLHF
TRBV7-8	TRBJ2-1	CASSLRRPGLGDNEQFF
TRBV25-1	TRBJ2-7	CASSEWQTGRGYEQYF
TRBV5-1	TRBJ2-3	CASGRDRGQPDTQYF
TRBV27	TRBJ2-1	CASSFRTSGDNEQFF
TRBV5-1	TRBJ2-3	CASSQTSGQNTQYF
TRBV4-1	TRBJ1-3	CASSQVVSSGNTIYF
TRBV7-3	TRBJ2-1	CASRLAGDNPQQFF
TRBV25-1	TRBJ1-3	CASSEGKWTSGNTIYF
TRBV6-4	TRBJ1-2	CASSEGQGNANYGYTF
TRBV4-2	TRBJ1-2	CASSQEVRGANYGYTF
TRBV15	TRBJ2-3	CATSRGRTRGTDTQYF
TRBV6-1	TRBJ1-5	CASSAGQEDQPQHF
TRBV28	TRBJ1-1	CASRPTGGGMNTEAFF
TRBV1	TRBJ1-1	CTSSQDFLRGTSMGTEAFF